This TCR beta chain is from a study of blood T cells in healthy people across ages. Next came a second PCR, run for roughly 6 to 11 cycles, which used a sample-barcoded 5' primer along with a J-beta primer mix. TCRdb re-derived calls from the 5' RACE reads in MiXCR, one entry per CDR3 protein. The table lists approximately 900,000 distinct CDR3 sequences, about 29% of them singletons, with around 9.6% in the top ten. The CDR3 is made up of 13 amino acids. V was clipped by 4 bases and J by 1 base, with 7 bases between them. Germline V gives CDR1 LNHNV, CDR2 YYDKDF (reference sequence). This clonotype was found once. Separately, the same data were catalogued under a study of T cells of mothers and their children.

The V call is TRBV15, the J call TRBJ2-5; maybe TRBD2 (5 bases). Input material: blood. The TCR originated in a woman aged 35 to 49 in good health. The CDR3 sequence: CATSIGVQETQYF. CDR3 sequence (DNA): TGTGCCACCAGCATCGGGGTCCAAGAGACCCAGTACTTC.